Listed below are T cell receptor beta chains from one sample, sequenced in a study of blood T cell repertoires in COVID-19. Assay: immunoSEQ multiplex PCR; the TCRdb copy retains only in-frame clones and omits some. The table records 130,000 or so clones, around 86% of them present only once. Source material: peripheral blood. The source of these receptors is a man aged 50 to 60 with active COVID-19. Each CDR3 is given with its conserved first and last residue. The D gene is left open where the match is weak. Clone size is shown for a subset of rows, as once, few, many or a class of expanded clone.

v_call	clone_size	j_call	d_call	cdr3_aa	cdr3_nt
TRBV28	NA	TRBJ1-4	TRBD1	CASTVTGGNEKLFF	TGTGCCAGCACTGTGACAGGGGGGAATGAAAAACTGTTTTTT
TRBV10-1	few	TRBJ1-2	NA	CASSEGKADSGYTF	TGCGCCAGCAGTGAGGGGAAGGCCGACAGTGGCTACACCTTC
TRBV4-1	NA	TRBJ2-7	NA	CASSHPAGTQYF	TGCGCCAGCAGCCACCCGGCGGGAACGCAGTACTTC
TRBV7-2	NA	TRBJ2-3	NA	CASSFGTDTQYF	TGTGCCAGCAGCTTCGGCACAGATACGCAGTATTTT
TRBV4-2	NA	TRBJ2-1	TRBD2	CASSRRPGLAGGDEQFF	TGTGCCAGCAGCCGACGACCGGGACTAGCGGGGGGCGATGAGCAGTTCTTC
TRBV28	NA	TRBJ2-5	NA	CASRLTSTGQETQYF	TGTGCCAGCAGACTCACCTCGACAGGCCAAGAGACCCAGTACTTC
TRBV7-2	once	TRBJ2-7	TRBD1	CASSSSSGTGNYEQYF	TGTGCCAGCAGCTCATCCTCCGGGACAGGGAACTACGAGCAGTACTTC
TRBV27	NA	TRBJ2-1	NA	CASSKYNEQFF	TGTGCCAGCAGCAAATACAATGAGCAGTTCTTC
TRBV6-4	once	TRBJ1-1	TRBD1	CASRGQGGTEAFF	TGTGCCAGCAGAGGACAGGGAGGGACTGAAGCTTTCTTT
TRBV19	NA	TRBJ2-7	TRBD1	CASSYEGQGSYEQYF	TGTGCCAGTAGCTACGAGGGACAGGGATCCTACGAGCAGTACTTC
TRBV7-2	NA	TRBJ1-2	NA	CASSSPAGPHYGYTF	TGTGCCAGCAGCTCTCCAGCGGGGCCCCATTATGGCTACACCTTC
TRBV12-3/TRBV12-4	NA	TRBJ1-2	NA	CASSSTSNYGYTF	TGTGCCAGCAGCTCGACATCCAACTATGGCTACACCTTC
TRBV5-4	NA	TRBJ2-1	TRBD2	CASSLDSGVYNEQFF	TGTGCCAGCAGCCTTGATAGCGGGGTCTACAATGAGCAGTTCTTC
TRBV11-3	NA	TRBJ2-7	NA	CASSLTGQSYEQYF	TGTGCCAGCAGCTTAACGGGACAAAGCTACGAGCAGTACTTC
TRBV20-1	NA	TRBJ1-6	TRBD1	CSARDKTGAYF	TGCAGTGCTAGAGATAAAACAGGGGCTTACTTT
TRBV2	NA	TRBJ1-3	NA	CASRRVSGNTIYF	TGTGCCAGCAGGAGGGTGTCTGGAAACACCATATATTTT
TRBV19	once	TRBJ2-5	TRBD1	CASTDRRETQYF	TGTGCCAGTACGGACAGGAGGGAGACCCAGTACTTC
TRBV6-2/TRBV6-3	NA	TRBJ1-1	TRBD1	CASSLRQGRLNTEAFF	TGTGCCAGCAGTCTTCGACAGGGAAGGTTGAACACTGAAGCTTTCTTT
TRBV9	NA	TRBJ2-1	NA	CASSVGSGYAYNEQFF	TGTGCCAGCAGCGTAGGATCGGGATACGCTTACAATGAGCAGTTCTTC
TRBV30	once	TRBJ1-2	NA	CARSNRYGYTF	TGTGCCCGGAGTAACCGGTATGGCTACACCTTC
TRBV19	once	TRBJ2-5	TRBD2	CASSRTRQETQYF	TGTGCCAGTAGTCGGACTAGACAAGAGACCCAGTACTTC
TRBV18	once	TRBJ2-1	TRBD2	CASSLRSPFPSGYHNEQFF	TGTGCCAGCTCACTTCGATCCCCGTTCCCTAGCGGGTATCACAATGAGCAGTTCTTC
TRBV6-4	NA	TRBJ2-3	NA	CASSGRGLTDTQYF	TGTGCCAGCAGTGGCCGGGGACTCACAGATACGCAGTATTTT
TRBV5-1	once	TRBJ2-2	TRBD1	CASSPDREAGELFF	TGCGCCAGCAGCCCGGACAGGGAGGCCGGGGAGCTGTTTTTT
TRBV19	few	TRBJ2-1	NA	CASSIDPFGGNEQFF	TGTGCCAGTAGTATAGATCCCTTTGGGGGGAATGAGCAGTTCTTC
TRBV7-2	NA	TRBJ2-7	NA	CASSSSTDHSYEQYF	TGTGCCAGCAGCTCTTCGACAGACCACTCCTACGAGCAGTACTTC
TRBV14	NA	TRBJ2-7	TRBD2	CASSAPGLADSSYEQYF	TGTGCCAGCAGCGCACCCGGGCTAGCGGATAGCTCCTACGAGCAGTACTTC
TRBV7-8	NA	TRBJ2-7	NA	CASSLGRDSYEQYF	TGTGCCAGCAGCTTAGGCAGGGATTCCTACGAGCAGTACTTC
TRBV9	few	TRBJ1-1	NA	CASRSSGATNTEAFF	TGTGCCAGCAGGTCAAGCGGGGCTACAAACACTGAAGCTTTCTTT
TRBV4-1	NA	TRBJ2-2	TRBD2	CASSQAWGTAGVGNTGELFF	TGCGCCAGCAGCCAAGCCTGGGGGACTGCGGGGGTAGGGAACACCGGGGAGCTGTTTTTT
TRBV15	NA	TRBJ2-2	NA	CATSRDWAGTGELFF	TGTGCCACCAGCAGAGATTGGGCCGGAACCGGGGAGCTGTTTTTT
TRBV5-1	NA	TRBJ1-1	NA	CASSLGSVSTEAFF	TGCGCCAGCAGCTTGGGCTCGGTGAGCACTGAAGCTTTCTTT
TRBV18	NA	TRBJ1-1	TRBD1	CASSPTGTGGSEAFF	TGTGCCAGCTCACCGACCGGGACAGGGGGCTCTGAAGCTTTCTTT
TRBV7-2	NA	TRBJ2-5	TRBD2	CASSSGLAGGQETQYF	TGTGCCAGCAGCTCTGGACTAGCGGGCGGCCAAGAGACCCAGTACTTC
TRBV5-4	NA	TRBJ1-2	NA	CASSSSDRNGGYTF	TGTGCCAGCAGCTCGTCAGACAGAAACGGAGGCTACACCTTC
TRBV2	NA	TRBJ2-7	TRBD2	CASSYLSGGGEQYF	TGTGCCAGCAGCTACCTTAGCGGGGGGGGAGAGCAGTACTTC
TRBV5-1	NA	TRBJ2-3	TRBD2	CASSLGLAGADTQYF	TGCGCCAGCAGCTTGGGACTAGCGGGGGCAGATACGCAGTATTTT
TRBV13	NA	TRBJ2-3	TRBD2	CAGRRGGRSDTQYF	TGTGCCGGACGACGGGGGGGCAGGTCAGATACGCAGTATTTT
TRBV7-9	NA	TRBJ2-5	TRBD1	CASSGDSRKTQYF	TGTGCCAGCAGCGGGGACAGTCGAAAGACCCAGTACTTC
TRBV12-5	NA	TRBJ2-3	NA	CASGLAPGRGARPNPTDTQYF	TGTGCTAGTGGTTTGGCCCCCGGCAGGGGGGCCAGACCCAACCCCACAGATACGCAGTATTTT
TRBV6-2/TRBV6-3	NA	TRBJ1-2	TRBD1	CASSYGEYSGQGAYGYTF	TGTGCCAGCAGTTACGGGGAATACTCCGGACAGGGAGCTTATGGCTACACCTTC
TRBV11-2	NA	TRBJ2-1	TRBD1	CASSSPTPGGTSNEQFF	TGTGCCAGCAGCTCCCCTACTCCAGGGGGTACCAGCAATGAGCAGTTCTTC
TRBV6-5	NA	TRBJ2-1	TRBD2	CASRGGTSGRNEQFF	TGTGCCAGCAGGGGCGGGACTAGCGGTAGGAATGAGCAGTTCTTC
TRBV4-1	few	TRBJ2-7	NA	CASRGFGQGGSYEQYF	TGCGCCAGCAGGGGTTTTGGGCAGGGGGGCTCCTACGAGCAGTACTTC
TRBV19	once	TRBJ2-3	NA	CASSISQTDTQYF	TGTGCCAGTAGTATATCCCAGACAGATACGCAGTATTTT
TRBV7-2	NA	TRBJ2-5	NA	CASSSHLLQGSETQYF	TGTGCCAGCAGCTCCCACCTCCTTCAGGGCTCAGAGACCCAGTACTTC
TRBV13	NA	TRBJ2-3	NA	CASSAGAIYNTDTQYF	TGTGCCAGCAGCGCGGGGGCCATTTATAACACAGATACGCAGTATTTT
TRBV13	NA	TRBJ2-2	NA	CASSMRGFGELFF	TGTGCCAGCAGCATGAGAGGGTTCGGGGAGCTGTTTTTT
TRBV11-2	NA	TRBJ2-1	NA	CASSPRGGARSYNEQFF	TGTGCCAGCAGCCCACGGGGCGGGGCAAGATCCTACAATGAGCAGTTCTTC